A single T cell receptor (beta chain) is shown here with its context. The specificity of this receptor is unknown. The sample holds no much larger clone one base away, and base qualities are not on file. These data originate in a study of memory CD8 T cells in hepatitis C reinfection (TCRdb year 2017). Background on the whole study: A few donors spontaneously resolved two consecutive HCV infections, while two donors cleared a primary infection but became chronically infected after reinfection. HCV reinfection was defined as a positive HCV RNA test following two negative tests taken at least 60 days apart. Samples at the peak of reinfection were taken 3 to 8 weeks after reinfection was detected. In four to six donors, the study followed the TCR beta repertoire of virus-specific CD8 T cells over time through an HCV reinfection episode. Between the late 2000s and the early 2010s, a few reinfection cases that had stored pre-reinfection samples were identified. Participants who had resolved a prior HCV infection were followed every 3 months in the reinfection study. Previously published longitudinal data on tetramer+ CD8 T cell frequency were used to select the peak reinfection time point. General findings and caveats noted by the study authors: Because the study included only a few donors, definitive conclusions about public clonotypes linked to secondary clearance could not be reached.

The library came from the immunoSEQ multiplex PCR assay. Genomic DNA was extracted from the sorted cells, and the TCR beta V, D and J regions were sequenced using the automated high-throughput method of Adaptive Biotechnologies. A two-step, bias-controlled multiplex PCR was used to amplify the CDR3 regions. An Illumina instrument was used to sequence the amplified TCR beta libraries. On the study's bioinformatics: The demultiplexed reads were processed to cut down on amplification and sequencing bias, and the IMGT database was used to assign CDR3 sequences to gene families. ImmunoSEQ software version 2.0 was used to analyze repertoire data. Clonotype lists were filtered to remove out-of-frame sequences and sequences containing stop codons in the CDR3. Clonotypes with a frequency below 0.01% were excluded because such clonotypes corresponded to less than one cell. Richness was calculated by dividing observed richness by the number of input cells, and evenness was calculated by dividing Shannon entropy by the log of observed richness. To measure repertoire diversity and how similar the repertoire was between time points, Simpson diversity and Morisita-Horn overlap indices were applied. Each clonotype was placed into one of four groups: dominant (>1%), sub-dominant (0.5-0.99%), low abundance (0.1-0.49%) or lowest abundance (<0.1%). The germline index was obtained by subtracting total nucleotide additions from total CDR3 length and then dividing the result by total CDR3 length. Not all clones reach the TCRdb copy of this immuneACCESS table, which keeps in-frame sequences only. Checked studies attribute under half of the gap to unresolved V genes and leave the rest unexplained. V and J calls and clone size follow that table, whereas D and trimming were derived from the DNA. The sample table records 35,000 to 50,000 clones; more than 75% of these occur just once. The ten top clones hold around 1.2% of the sample.

The time point label for this specimen denotes: peak reinfection, 3 to 8 weeks after reinfection detection. The sorted cells were sequenced directly ex vivo, without any in vitro expansion ahead of TCR sequencing. The donors were people who inject drugs and were enrolled in the Montreal Acute Hepatitis C Cohort Study (HEPCO) in Canada. As controls, total naive CD8 T cells, sorted as viable CD3+ CD8+ CD45RO-, were obtained from a couple of donors at each of the three reinfection time points. Before sorting, cryopreserved peripheral blood mononuclear cells were thawed and used as the source for purifying CD8 T cells. CD8 T cells were enriched by negative selection with the MACS CD8+ T cell Isolation Kit. Cells were sorted on a BD FACSAria II sorter using FACSDiva software, and FlowJo was used for data analysis. Its CDR3 holds 15 amino acids, cysteine through phenylalanine. The entry retains the CDR3 DNA only, 45 bases that are in frame from base 1. Looking up the germline V gene yields CDR1 MNHEY and CDR2 SVGAGI. V and J are truncated by 0 bases and 5 bases respectively, leaving an intervening sequence of 13 bases.

Sequences were obtained from naive CD8+ T cells sorted from blood. Explained via the paper, the cell subset or site label denotes: total naive CD8+CD45RO- T cells. This receptor chain uses TRBV6-5 and TRBJ2-5; perhaps TRBD1 is the D gene, with 7 bases matching. This clonotype was sampled from a man in his late teens or twenties with hepatitis C virus infection. DNA sequence: TGTGCCAGCAGTTACTCTACAGCAGGGGGGGAGACCCAGTACTTC. It translates as CASSYSTAGGETQYF.